The 14 T cell receptor beta chains reported below all come from one sample, sequenced in a study of T cell changes during pregnancy in multiple sclerosis. Sequencing was performed with immunoSEQ multiplex PCR; in TCRdb, only in-frame clones are kept and a portion is missing. Of over 100,000 clones detected, roughly 90% appear once; the ten largest clones hold 1.5%. This sample comprised peripheral blood, obtained in the third trimester of pregnancy. These receptors were taken from a female donor with multiple sclerosis, enrolled in a pregnancy study.

This chain links TRBV5-6 with TRBJ1-3; 8 positions agree with TRBD1. The germline V gene encodes CDR1 SGHDT and CDR2 YYEEEE. V shed 0 bases and J 4 bases; nucleotides not matched to a gene: 9. The CDR3 consists of 17 residues. For the CDR3, the DNA is TGTGCCAGCAGCTTGGGGCAGGGGGCGAAAACCGGAAACACCATATATTTT. Amino acid sequence: CASSLGQGAKTGNTIYF.

This clone appeared once. J is TRBJ1-6 and V is TRBV6-5, with a possible D match to TRBD1 (5 bases). The germline V and J ends were trimmed by 7 bases and 0 bases, with 7 bases remaining between them. Germline lookup yields CDR1 MNHEY and CDR2 SVGAGI. The CDR3 runs to 14 residues. In nucleotides, the CDR3 is TGTGCCAGCAATCAGGGCTCCTATAATTCACCCCTCCACTTT. Translated: CASNQGSYNSPLHF.

J is TRBJ2-1 and V is TRBV2, with TRBD2 identical over 12 bases. CDR1 and CDR2 (germline): SNHLY, FYNNEI. There are 18 residues in the CDR3. The J segment lost 7 bases and the V segment lost 7 bases, leaving 17 bases of the junction unmatched. The CDR3 coding sequence is TGTGCCAGCATCCCGGGGATGGTACTAGCGGGAGGATTTAATGAGCAGTTCTTC. This codes for CASIPGMVLAGGFNEQFF.

This chain connects TRBV27 to TRBJ2-5; 7 bases are a match to TRBD2. The CDR3 runs 14 residues. Germline V gene data show CDR1 as MNHEY and CDR2 as SMNVEV (reference sequence). Trimming at V came to 8 bases and at J to 5 bases, leaving 11 bases not matched to a gene. This chain's CDR3 is CASGPWREIETQYF. The CDR3 DNA follows: TGTGCCAGCGGTCCCTGGCGGGAGATCGAGACCCAGTACTTC.

This rearrangement joins TRBV5-8 to TRBJ2-1; TRBD1 is a possible D gene (6 bases). In germline, CDR1 is SGHTS, CDR2 YDEGEE. The V and J ends lost 0 bases and 7 bases respectively, with 14 bases between them. The CDR3 is made up of 15 amino acids. The CDR3 here is CASSLGHRDGNEQFF. The CDR3 bases are TGTGCCAGCAGCTTGGGCCACAGGGATGGTAATGAGCAGTTCTTC.

The chain has TRBV30 and TRBJ2-2; D is uncertain. CDR1 is GTSNPN and CDR2 is SVGIG in the germline V gene (reference sequence). The CDR3 contains 14 residues. V was cut by 4 bases and J by 4 bases, with 13 bases left in between. As DNA, the CDR3 is TGTGCCTGGACTACCCTTGACTTCACCGGGGAGCTGTTTTTT. Amino acids: CAWTTLDFTGELFF.

The DNA for the CDR3 is TGTGCCAGCAAGATCAGCGGGTTGGGGGATACGCAGTATTTT. Its translation: CASKISGLGDTQYF. The rearrangement uses TRBV2 and TRBJ2-3; tentatively, D is TRBD2 (6 bases). This CDR3 contains 14 residues. The germline V gene has CDR1 SNHLY and CDR2 FYNNEI. Trimming left V 7 bases short and J 6 bases short, with 17 bases between.

The V and J genes are TRBV27 and TRBJ2-1; 8 positions agree with TRBD2. Germline trimming cut 2 bases from V and 9 bases from J; bases unmatched to any gene: 3. CDR3 length: 13 residues. Germline V gene data show CDR1 as MNHEY and CDR2 as SMNVEV (reference sequence). The CDR3 DNA is TGTGCCAGCAGTTTAAACAGCGGGGGTGAGCAGTTCTTC. Translated: CASSLNSGGEQFF.

This chain links TRBV27 with TRBJ1-1; a weak D match, TRBD1 (5 bases). The germline V gene encodes CDR1 MNHEY and CDR2 SMNVEV (reference sequence). The CDR3 is 14 amino acids. Trimming took 8 bases from V and 1 from J, leaving 14 bases between them. CDR3 sequence (DNA): TGTGCCAGCCGCACCCGGACAAAGAACACTGAAGCTTTCTTT. Translating gives CASRTRTKNTEAFF.

The chain has TRBV25-1 and TRBJ1-1; 9 nucleotides agree with TRBD1. The CDR3 loop spans 14 amino acids. The trim removed 5 bases at V and 3 bases at J, leaving 4 bases unmatched. Germline values: CDR1 MGHDK, CDR2 SYGVNS. CDR3 in DNA: TGTGCCAGCAGTATTTGGACAGGGGACACTGAAGCTTTCTTT. Residues: CASSIWTGDTEAFF.

The V gene is TRBV27, the J gene TRBJ1-6; 10 bases match TRBD1. The germline gives CDR1 MNHEY, CDR2 SMNVEV (reference sequence). V shed 1 base, J shed 4 bases, and the junction held 4 bases outside the gene matches. CDR3 length equals 17 residues. The CDR3 sequence: CASSLLGQGQYNSPLHF. CDR3 nucleotide sequence: TGTGCCAGCAGTTTATTGGGACAGGGGCAATATAATTCACCCCTCCACTTT.

The chain couples TRBV28 to TRBJ1-2; D is unclear. The germline CDR1 and CDR2 sequences are MDHEN and SYDVKM. Trimming pared 5 bases from V and 5 bases from J, leaving 6 bases between. The CDR3 has 11 amino acids. The CDR3 here is CASSPEYGYTF. DNA for the CDR3: TGTGCCAGCAGTCCGGAGTATGGCTACACCTTC.

The genes are TRBV2 and TRBJ2-1; tentatively, D is TRBD1 (6 bases). The CDR3 contains 14 residues. The germline V gene has CDR1 SNHLY and CDR2 FYNNEI. Trimming left V 7 bases short and J 10 bases short, with 20 bases between. The CDR3 here is CASTDNRDIKEQFF. The CDR3 nucleotides read TGTGCCAGCACTGATAACCGGGACATTAAAGAGCAGTTCTTC.

The chain recombines TRBV10-1 with TRBJ1-2; TRBD1 matches at 7 bases. Germline V gene lookup returns CDR1 WNHNN and CDR2 SYGVQD (reference sequence). The J segment lost 3 bases and the V segment lost 6 bases, leaving 4 bases of the junction unmatched. The CDR3 consists of 13 residues. The chain's CDR3 is CASRATGDYGYTF. Here the CDR3 DNA reads TGCGCCAGCAGGGCAACAGGGGACTATGGCTACACCTTC.